This TCR beta chain was found in a study of CD4 and CD8 cells across lung adenocarcinoma regions. TCRdb ran MiXCR on the PCR reads and lists one entry per CDR3 protein. The sample shows 13,000 or so distinct CDR3 sequences, approximately 44% of them seen only once. In its sample, this clonotype was seen many times. Per germline, CDR1 KGHDR and CDR2 SFDVKD. The CDR3 is made up of 12 amino acids. Trimming cost V 9 bases and J 5 bases; bases outside gene matches: 2. The sequenced sample consisted of CD4+ T cells from the center of a lung tumor. The chain links TRBV24-1 to TRBJ2-2, with 7 bases identical to TRBD2. This clonotype was obtained from a male donor with lung adenocarcinoma. The CD4 and CD8 labels of this study may be unreliable. The CDR3 is CATRGGTGELFF. The CDR3 bases are TGTGCCACCCGCGGGGGAACCGGGGAGCTGTTTTTT.